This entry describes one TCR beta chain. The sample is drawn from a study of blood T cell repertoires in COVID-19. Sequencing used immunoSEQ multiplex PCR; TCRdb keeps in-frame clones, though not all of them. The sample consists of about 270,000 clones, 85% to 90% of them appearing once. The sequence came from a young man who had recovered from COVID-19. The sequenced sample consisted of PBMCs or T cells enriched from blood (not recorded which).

The CDR3 DNA is TGTGCCAGCAGTGTAGCCGGGACAGGCACTGAAGCTTTCTTT. It is translated as CASSVAGTGTEAFF. This chain connects TRBV2 to TRBJ1-1; 8 positions match TRBD1. V was clipped by 4 bases and J by 4 bases; unmatched bases: 5. Looked up from germline, CDR1 is SNHLY and CDR2 is FYNNEI. This CDR3 has 14 residues.